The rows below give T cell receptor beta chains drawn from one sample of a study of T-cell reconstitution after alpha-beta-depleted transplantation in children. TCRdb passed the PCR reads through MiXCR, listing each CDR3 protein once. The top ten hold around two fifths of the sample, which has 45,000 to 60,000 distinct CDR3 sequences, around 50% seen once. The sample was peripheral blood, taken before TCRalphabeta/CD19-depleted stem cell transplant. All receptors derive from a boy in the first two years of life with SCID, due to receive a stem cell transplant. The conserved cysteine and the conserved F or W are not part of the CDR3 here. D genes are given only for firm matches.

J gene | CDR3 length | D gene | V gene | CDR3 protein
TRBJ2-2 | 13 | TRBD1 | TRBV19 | ASSIGDREAGELF
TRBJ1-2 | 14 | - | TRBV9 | ASSVALGQDIYGYT
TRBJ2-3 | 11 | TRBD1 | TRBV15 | ATTGGSTDTQY
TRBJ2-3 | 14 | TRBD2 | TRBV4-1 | ASSTRLAGFTDTQY
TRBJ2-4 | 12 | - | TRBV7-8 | ASSVDRAKNIQY
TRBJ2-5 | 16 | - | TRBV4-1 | ASSHATSSRQRTETQY
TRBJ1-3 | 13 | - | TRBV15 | ATSRPATRRNTIY
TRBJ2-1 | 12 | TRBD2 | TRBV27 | ASTTSDTYNEQF
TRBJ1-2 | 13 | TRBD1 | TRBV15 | ATSRVPQGVVGYT
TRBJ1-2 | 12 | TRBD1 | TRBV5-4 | ASSPGDRVFGYT
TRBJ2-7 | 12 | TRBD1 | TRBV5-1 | ASSLGQGVYEQY
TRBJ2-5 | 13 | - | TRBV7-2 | ASSLTGQFQETQY
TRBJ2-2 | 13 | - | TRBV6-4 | ASSDGAGHTGELF
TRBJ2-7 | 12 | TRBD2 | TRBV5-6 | ASSLAGGPGEQY
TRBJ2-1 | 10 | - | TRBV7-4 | ASSLVANEQF
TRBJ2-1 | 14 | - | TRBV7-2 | ASSPRLVNSYNEQF
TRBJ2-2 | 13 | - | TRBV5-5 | ASSLDGAGTGELF
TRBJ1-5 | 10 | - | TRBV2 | ASSAPDQPQH
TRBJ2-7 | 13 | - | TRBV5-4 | ASSLALGGNYEQY
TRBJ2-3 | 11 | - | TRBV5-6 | ASSPPTTDTQY
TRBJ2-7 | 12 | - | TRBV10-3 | AIRAGGSSYEQY
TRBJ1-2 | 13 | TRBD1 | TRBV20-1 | SARLPTPSGGGYT